The 3 T cell receptor beta chains below all came from one sample that was sequenced in a study of cytomegalovirus exposure and HLA in healthy donors. The PCR used 60 Vbeta and 13 Jbeta primers. Generated by immunoSEQ multiplex PCR, the TCRdb table keeps only in-frame clones and is missing some. The table shows more than 95,000 clones, with 69% occurring only once. The sequenced sample consisted of PBMCs. The source of these receptors is a man in his thirties or forties in good health and CMV-seronegative.

This chain uses TRBV30 with TRBJ2-3, with 10 bases that match TRBD1. J gave up 1 base and V 1 base, and 2 bases lay outside the gene matches. Germline values: CDR1 GTSNPN, CDR2 SVGIG (reference sequence). The CDR3 contains 15 residues. The CDR3 coding sequence is TGTGCCTGGAGTGACGGGACAGGGGGCACAGATACGCAGTATTTT. Translated: CAWSDGTGGTDTQYF.

The chain recombines TRBV7-2 with TRBJ2-2; no firm D call. The CDR3 loop spans 14 amino acids. Germline CDR1 reads SGHTA; CDR2 reads FQGNSA. V shed 6 bases and J shed 0 bases, with 8 bases lying between them. CDR3: CASSLNTNTGELFF. The DNA for the CDR3 is TGTGCCAGCAGTTTAAACACGAACACCGGGGAGCTGTTTTTT.

The chain has TRBV4-2 and TRBJ2-1; 7 positions agree with TRBD2. This CDR3 region has 16 residues. V lost 3 bases to trimming and J lost 0 bases; unmatched junction nucleotides: 5. Germline V gene sequence: CDR1 LGHNA, CDR2 YNFKEQ. This CDR3 is CASSHEAGTSYNEQFF. The CDR3, as DNA: TGTGCCAGCAGCCACGAAGCGGGGACCTCCTACAATGAGCAGTTCTTC.